The present entry profiles one T cell receptor beta chain with its context. The antigen remains unidentified. These data are taken from a study of CD8+ T cells in alopecia areata. About the study: Treated patients were given 5 to 10 mg oral tofacitinib twice daily.

Study-level results: Whereas mice showed it more clearly, TCR sharing across patients was murkier, possibly because of HLA. Normal skin contains resident alphabeta T cells, and these are also sequenced in scalp samples.

Trimming left V 4 bases short and J 4 bases short, with 17 bases between. Looked up from germline, CDR1 is SEHNR and CDR2 is FQNEAQ (reference sequence). The CDR3 covers 16 residues. TCR sequencing used cDNA made by reverse transcription of extracted RNA. Profiled with immunoSEQ multiplex PCR; TCRdb holds only in-frame clones, not every one. This table holds around 140,000 clones, over 45% found once. From alopecia areata patients, lesional scalp punch biopsies and peripheral blood were collected. V usage is TRBV7-9 and J usage is TRBJ2-1, with D possibly TRBD2 on 6 matching bases. The origin of this receptor is a human donor with alopecia areata. Sequencing was carried out using CD4+ T cells sorted from blood. The DNA for the CDR3 is TGTGCCAGCAGCTCGCTCCGAGGGAGGTTTTACAATGAGCAGTTCTTC. Amino acid sequence: CASSSLRGRFYNEQFF. Combining the CDR3 with reference TRBV7-9 and TRBJ2-1 gives the whole variable domain DTGVSQNPRHKITKRGQNVTFRCDPISEHNRLYWYRQTLGQGPEFLTYFQNEAQLEKSRLLSDRFSAERPKGSFSTLEIQRTEQGDSAMYLCASSSLRGRFYNEQFFGPGTRLTVL.